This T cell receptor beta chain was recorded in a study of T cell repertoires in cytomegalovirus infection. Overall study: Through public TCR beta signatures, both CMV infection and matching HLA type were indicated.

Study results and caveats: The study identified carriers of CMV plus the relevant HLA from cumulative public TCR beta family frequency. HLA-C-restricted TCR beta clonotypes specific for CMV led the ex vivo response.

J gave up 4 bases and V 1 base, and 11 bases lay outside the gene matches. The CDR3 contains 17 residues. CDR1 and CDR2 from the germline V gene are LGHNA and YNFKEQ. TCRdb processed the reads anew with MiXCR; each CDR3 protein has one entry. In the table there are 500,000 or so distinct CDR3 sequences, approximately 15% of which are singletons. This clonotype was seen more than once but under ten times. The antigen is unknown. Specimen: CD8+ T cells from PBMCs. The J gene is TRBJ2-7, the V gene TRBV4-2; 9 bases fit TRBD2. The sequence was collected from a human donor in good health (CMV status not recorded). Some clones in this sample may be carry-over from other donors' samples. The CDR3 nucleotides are TGTGCCAGCAGCCAAGGAGTCGGGAGTAGCGGGAGATACGAGCAGTACTTC. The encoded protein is CASSQGVGSSGRYEQYF.